The 30 T cell receptor beta chains in this list originate from one sample, sequenced in a study of blood T cell repertoires in COVID-19. Clones were sequenced by immunoSEQ multiplex PCR, and TCRdb holds only the in-frame ones, with some missing. This table has about 36,000 clones, roughly 80% appearing once. The source material was peripheral blood. These receptors were taken from a man aged 55-75 years with active COVID-19.

This chain joins TRBV25-1 and TRBJ1-1; D might be TRBD1 (5 bases). Germline V gene lookup returns CDR1 MGHDK and CDR2 SYGVNS. CDR3 size: 13 residues. Trimming cost V 5 bases and J 4 bases, with 11 bases left between them. The CDR3 nucleotides read TGTGCCAGCAGTCCGGGGGTGGGCACTGAAGCTTTCTTT. Translating gives CASSPGVGTEAFF.

The table lists this clone with a few counts. V and J are TRBV21-1 and TRBJ1-5; the D call TRBD1 from the table was never checked on the DNA. TRBV21-1 constitutes a pseudogene. This CDR3 region has 10 residues. DNA of the CDR3: TGTGGGGACACGGGTCAGCCCCAGCATTTT. Translated, it gives CGDTGQPQHF.

The chain uses TRBV29-1 and TRBJ1-1; D ambiguous. Deletions cut 5 bases from V and 5 bases from J, with 18 bases between. This CDR3 contains 14 residues. CDR1 SQVTM and CDR2 ANQGSEA come from the germline V gene. The CDR3 nucleotides read TGCAGCGTTAGCTCCGGGTTCCGGTTAACTGAAGCTTTCTTT. It yields the protein CSVSSGFRLTEAFF.

The chain has TRBV5-4 and TRBJ2-3; 7 nucleotides align to TRBD1. The V and J ends lost 5 bases and 0 bases, in that order; junction bases with no gene match: 9. Germline V gene lookup returns CDR1 SGHNT and CDR2 YYREEE (reference sequence). CDR3 length: 16 amino acids. The CDR3: CASRPPGQSSTDTQYF. In nucleotides, the CDR3 is TGTGCCAGCAGACCCCCGGGACAGTCTAGCACAGATACGCAGTATTTT.

The chain uses TRBV27 and TRBJ2-1; 7 bases are a match to TRBD2. V lost 2 bases, J lost 3 bases, and 4 bases stayed unmatched. The germline gives CDR1 MNHEY, CDR2 SMNVEV (reference sequence). The CDR3 totals 15 residues. CDR3 sequence reads: CASSLTSGNYNEQFF. The CDR3 DNA reads TGTGCCAGCAGTTTAACAAGCGGGAACTACAATGAGCAGTTCTTC.

DNA of the CDR3: TGTGCCAGCAGTTCCAGCGGGCCCCAGCATTTT. Encoded protein: CASSSSGPQHF. This chain connects TRBV12-3 or TRBV12-4 to TRBJ1-5; the D is unclear. This CDR3 is 11 amino acids long. V lost 4 bases to trimming and J lost 9 bases, with 7 bases between them.

This clone has a handful of counts. The chain recombines TRBV28 with TRBJ1-2; 9 nucleotides align to TRBD1. CDR3 length: 14 residues. Germline lookup yields CDR1 MDHEN and CDR2 SYDVKM. V dropped 5 bases and J dropped 4; count of bases not matched to a gene: 5. The CDR3, as DNA: TGTGCCAGCAGTACCGGACAGGGGATCTATGGCTACACCTTC. It encodes CASSTGQGIYGYTF.

V usage is TRBV19 and J usage is TRBJ2-1; 9 positions match TRBD2. In germline, CDR1 is LNHDA, CDR2 SQIVND (reference sequence). The CDR3 consists of 17 residues. With 7 bases clipped from V and 0 bases from J, the junction kept 10 bases outside the gene matches. As DNA, the CDR3 is TGTGCCAGTAACCCTGGGGCTAGCGGGGCCTCCTACAATGAGCAGTTCTTC. Translation: CASNPGASGASYNEQFF.

The rearrangement links TRBV19 to TRBJ2-7, with TRBD1 matching 9 bases. CDR3 length: 15 amino acids. Trimming took 1 base from V and 3 from J; bases not matched to a gene: 4. Per the germline V gene, CDR1 is LNHDA and CDR2 is SQIVND (reference sequence). DNA of the CDR3: TGTGCCAGTAGTATAGGTACAGGGGGCATCTACGAGCAGTACTTC. Translation gives CASSIGTGGIYEQYF. The full variable domain, in which reference TRBV19 and TRBJ2-7 provide the parts outside the CDR3, is DGGITQSPKYLFRKEGQNVTLSCEQNLNHDAMYWYRQDPGQGLRLIYYSQIVNDFQKGDIAEGYSVSREKKESFPLTVTSAQKNPTAFYLCASSIGTGGIYEQYFGPGTRLTVT.

V gene TRBV28 combines with J gene TRBJ2-1, with 8 nucleotides matching TRBD2. The CDR3 is 15 amino acids. V was clipped by 5 bases and J by 4 bases; unmatched bases: 7. In germline, CDR1 is MDHEN, CDR2 SYDVKM. The CDR3 region has the DNA TGTGCCAGCAGTCTTACTAGCGGACGTTACAATGAGCAGTTCTTC. It yields the protein CASSLTSGRYNEQFF.

This chain links TRBV9 with TRBJ1-2; D is perhaps TRBD1 (6 bases). This CDR3 spans 14 amino acids. Per germline, CDR1 SGDLS and CDR2 YYNGEE. The V end lost 8 bases, the J end lost 4 bases, and 18 bases lay between the germline ends. CDR3 amino acids: CASSGTQAAYGYTF. DNA of the CDR3: TGTGCCAGTTCCGGGACACAGGCGGCCTATGGCTACACCTTC. Drawing the rest from reference TRBV9 and TRBJ1-2, the complete variable domain is DSGVTQTPKHLITATGQRVTLRCSPRSGDLSVYWYQQSLDQGLQFLIQYYNGEERAKGNILERFSAQQFPDLHSELNLSSLELGDSALYFCASSGTQAAYGYTFGSGTRLTVV.

The chain combines TRBV4-2 with TRBJ2-3, with D tentatively TRBD2 (5 bases). The CDR3 length is 15 residues. Germline CDR1 reads LGHNA; CDR2 reads YNFKEQ. V was pared by 1 base and J by 2 bases, with 10 bases between. The DNA of the CDR3 is TGTGCCAGCAGCCAAGCGGACTTAATCACAGATACGCAGTATTTT. It specifies CASSQADLITDTQYF.

This chain connects TRBV6-5 to TRBJ2-7; 10 nucleotides line up with TRBD1. The V and J ends lost 5 bases and 0 bases, in that order; junction bases with no gene match: 1. Germline CDR1 and CDR2: MNHEY and SVGAGI. The CDR3 loop spans 14 amino acids. The CDR3 DNA reads as TGTGCCAGCAGTCGGGACAGGGGCTCCTACGAGCAGTACTTC. Residues: CASSRDRGSYEQYF.

This chain joins TRBV7-9 and TRBJ2-6, with a weak D call TRBD2 (5 bases). The germline CDR1 and CDR2 sequences are SEHNR and FQNEAQ (reference sequence). The germline V and J ends were trimmed by 2 bases and 2 bases, with 7 bases remaining between them. This CDR3 has 15 residues. The CDR3 DNA reads TGTGCCAGCAGCTTACCGGGGACTGGGGCCAACGTCCTGACTTTC. It specifies CASSLPGTGANVLTF.

The chain uses TRBV7-9 and TRBJ1-1; D is perhaps TRBD1 (6 bases). The germline V gene has CDR1 SEHNR and CDR2 FQNEAQ (reference sequence). Trimming removed 5 bases from V and 1 base from J, with 14 bases in between. The CDR3 loop spans 15 amino acids. The CDR3 protein is CASSPVPRGNTEAFF. In nucleotides, the CDR3 is TGTGCCAGCAGCCCCGTCCCCAGGGGGAACACTGAAGCTTTCTTT.

This clone has only one observation. This rearrangement joins TRBV6-5 to TRBJ2-7; D gene uncertain. Trimming removed 0 bases from V and 2 bases from J, with 8 bases in between. In germline, CDR1 is MNHEY, CDR2 SVGAGI. This CDR3 region has 14 residues. The CDR3 sequence: CASSYSHNPYEQYF. The CDR3 DNA is TGTGCCAGCAGTTACTCCCACAACCCCTACGAGCAGTACTTC.

The V call is TRBV6-1, the J call TRBJ2-7, with TRBD2 matching over 11 bases. V was clipped by 0 bases and J by 0 bases; unmatched bases: 4. Germline loops: CDR1 MNHNS, CDR2 SASEGT. CDR3 size: 17 residues. The CDR3 spells CASSEAGLAEISYEQYF. As DNA, the CDR3 is TGTGCCAGCAGTGAAGCGGGACTAGCGGAGATCTCCTACGAGCAGTACTTC.

A few counts support this clone. The rearrangement links TRBV11-3 to TRBJ2-1, with D possibly TRBD2 on 5 matching bases. The germline V and J ends were trimmed by 6 bases and 10 bases, with 13 bases remaining between them. CDR1 and CDR2 from the germline V gene are SGHNT and YENEEA. The CDR3 covers 12 residues. The CDR3, as DNA: TGTGCCAGCAGAGGAGGCGGCCGGGAGCAGTTCTTC. Its translation: CASRGGGREQFF.

The chain combines TRBV7-2 with TRBJ2-7, with 11 nucleotides matching TRBD2. The germline CDR1 and CDR2 sequences are SGHTA and FQGNSA. V lost 0 bases, J lost 7 bases, and 8 bases stayed unmatched. The CDR3 is 16 amino acids. CDR3 coding DNA: TGTGCCAGCAGCTTAGCGGGGACTAGCGGTTTCCGGGAGCAGTACTTC. Protein: CASSLAGTSGFREQYF.

V usage is TRBV28 and J usage is TRBJ1-6; D call uncertain. With 2 bases removed from V and 7 bases from J, the gap between germline ends came to 12 bases. The CDR3 sequence is 15 residues long. Looked up from germline, CDR1 is MDHEN and CDR2 is SYDVKM. CDR3 nucleotides: TGTGCCAGCAGTTTAAAAGCAGGTCAGAATTCACCCCTCCACTTT. It specifies CASSLKAGQNSPLHF.

Only one count was recorded for this clone. V usage is TRBV7-3 and J usage is TRBJ2-3; 12 bases are a match to TRBD2. After removal of 4 bases from V and 4 bases from J, the junction contained 9 bases not matched to a gene. CDR1 and CDR2 from the germline V gene are SGHTA and FQGTGA. The CDR3 sequence is 17 residues long. The CDR3 is CASSSGVLAGGADTQYF. Written as DNA, the CDR3 is TGTGCCAGCAGCTCGGGGGTCCTAGCGGGAGGGGCAGATACGCAGTATTTT.

Only one count was recorded for this clone. This rearrangement joins TRBV24-1 to TRBJ2-3; perhaps TRBD1 as D (6 bases). The CDR3 contains 13 residues. Trimming removed 5 bases at V and 4 bases at J, with 9 bases between. Germline V CDR1 and CDR2: KGHDR, SFDVKD. In DNA form, the CDR3 reads TGTGCCACCAGTGCCACAGGGCCAGATACGCAGTATTTT. This encodes CATSATGPDTQYF.

The rearrangement joins TRBV4-3 to TRBJ2-3; tentatively, D is TRBD1 (6 bases). V lost 3 bases, J lost 2 bases, and 9 bases lay in between. Per the germline V gene, CDR1 is LGHNA and CDR2 is YSLEER. CDR3 length: 14 residues. This chain's CDR3 is CASSQDSYTDTQYF. For the CDR3, the DNA is TGCGCCAGCAGCCAGGACAGTTACACAGATACGCAGTATTTT.

This clone rates as medium-sized (0.01 to 0.1%). The gene calls are TRBV6-5 and TRBJ1-6; D gene uncertain. Trimming stripped 6 bases from V and 4 bases from J, with 13 bases between. Germline lookup yields CDR1 MNHEY and CDR2 SVGAGI. The CDR3 consists of 15 residues. CDR3 coding DNA: TGTGCCAGCAGGGCAGACTCTCTTTATAATTCACCCCTCCACTTT. It is translated as CASRADSLYNSPLHF.

The genes are TRBV7-2 and TRBJ1-2; D may be TRBD1 (5 bases). This CDR3 has 17 amino acids. The V and J ends lost 3 bases and 3 bases respectively, with 20 bases between them. CDR1 and CDR2 from the germline V gene are SGHTA and FQGNSA. The CDR3, as DNA: TGTGCCAGCAGCTTGGGGGAGGTGCAGGAGATTCACTATGGCTACACCTTC. It translates to CASSLGEVQEIHYGYTF.

This clone was seen a single time. The genes are TRBV10-2 and TRBJ2-7; 9 bases map to TRBD1. The CDR3 has 13 residues. V shed 8 bases, J shed 0 bases, and the junction held 2 bases outside the gene matches. Germline V gene sequence: CDR1 WSHSY, CDR2 SAAADI. The CDR3 spells CASGDRDSYEQYF. CDR3 nucleotide sequence: TGCGCCAGCGGGGACAGGGACTCCTACGAGCAGTACTTC.

This clone has just one count. The CDR3 DNA is TGTGCCAGCAGACCGACAGGGGAAAATTCACCCCTCCACTTT. Its translation is CASRPTGENSPLHF. The J gene is TRBJ1-6, the V gene TRBV7-9, with 8 nucleotides matching TRBD1. The CDR3 is 14 amino acids. Per germline, CDR1 SEHNR and CDR2 FQNEAQ (reference sequence). J lost 7 bases, V lost 6 bases, and 5 bases had no gene match.

The chain links TRBV11-2 to TRBJ1-3, with D possibly being TRBD1 (5 bases). The V end lost 6 bases, the J end lost 2 bases, and 17 bases lay between the germline ends. Germline V gene data show CDR1 as SGHAT and CDR2 as FQNNGV. This CDR3 has 16 residues. CDR3 in amino acids: CASSNAQALTGNTIYF. CDR3 coding DNA: TGTGCCAGCAGTAACGCACAGGCTCTAACTGGAAACACCATATATTTT.

The V and J genes are TRBV6-5 and TRBJ1-6, with 7 bases fitting TRBD1. The CDR3 sequence is 16 residues long. The germline gives CDR1 MNHEY, CDR2 SVGAGI. Losses at the gene ends were 2 bases for V and 5 bases for J; bases not matched to a gene: 6. The CDR3 loop reads CASSYTPQGDNSPLHF. CDR3 DNA sequence: TGTGCCAGCAGTTACACACCCCAGGGGGATAATTCACCCCTCCACTTT.

The J gene is TRBJ2-4, the V gene TRBV7-2; 16 bases agree with TRBD2. Germline V gene sequence: CDR1 SGHTA, CDR2 FQGNSA. The CDR3 loop spans 18 amino acids. V was pared by 5 bases and J by 1 base, with 5 bases of the junction left unmatched. The CDR3 DNA reads as TGTGCCAGCAGCCCGGGACTAGCGGGGGGGCCGGCCAAAAACATTCAGTACTTC. This encodes CASSPGLAGGPAKNIQYF.